A selection of T cell receptor beta chains follows, all from one sample in a study of response to subunit inactivated influenza vaccine. TCRdb re-called the RT-PCR reads with MiXCR, one entry per CDR3 protein. Found here are around 570,000 distinct CDR3 sequences, approximately 10% of them singletons; the top ten hold more than 9.5%. These same records also appear under a second study, on T cells expressing NK-cell markers.

Material: PBMCs from blood, obtained on the day of vaccination. These receptors all come from a man over 45 who received an inactivated influenza vaccine. Each CDR3 is given with its conserved first and last residue. The D gene is left open where the match is weak. Not all rows give a size; the values are once, few, many and, for expanded clones, a class.

TRBV6-5	TRBD2	.	TRBJ2-7	TGTGCCAGCAGTTACGTCCGGGGCGCGGGAGGCCCCTACGAGCAGTACTTC	CASSYVRGAGGPYEQYF
TRBV20-1	.	.	TRBJ2-2	TGCGCAGGATCGGCAGACAACACCGGGGAGCTGTTTTTT	CAGSADNTGELFF
TRBV5-1	.	.	TRBJ2-1	TGCGCCAGCAGCTTGGGCCTCAATGAGCAGTTCTTC	CASSLGLNEQFF
TRBV5-1	.	.	TRBJ2-2	TGCGCCAGCAGCTTCTCGGATAACACCGGGGAGCTGTTTTTT	CASSFSDNTGELFF
TRBV11-1	TRBD2	few	TRBJ2-7	TGTGCCAGCAGACAACCCGACGGTAGCGGGGCCTACGAGCAGTACTTC	CASRQPDGSGAYEQYF
TRBV7-2	.	.	TRBJ2-5	TGTGCCAGCAGCTTAAAGGACCAAGAGACCCAGTACTTC	CASSLKDQETQYF
TRBV24-1	.	few	TRBJ2-5	TGTGCCACCAGTGATCTGGGGACTGTACAAGAGACCCAGTACTTC	CATSDLGTVQETQYF
TRBV7-9	TRBD2	.	TRBJ2-7	TGTGCCAGCAGCCCTCAGGGCGGGGGGACCTACGAGCAGTACTTC	CASSPQGGGTYEQYF
TRBV15	.	many	TRBJ1-4	TGTGCCACCAGCAGAGATGAAAAGCTGTTTTTT	CATSRDEKLFF
TRBV4-1	TRBD1	many	TRBJ2-2	TGCGCCAGCAGCCAGGGACAGGACAGGGGGTCCGGGGAGCTGTTTTTT	CASSQGQDRGSGELFF
TRBV3-1	.	few	TRBJ2-1	TGTGCCAGCAGCCAGGGACTGTATTGGGGGCCTAATGAGCAGTTCTTC	CASSQGLYWGPNEQFF
TRBV5-1	TRBD2	.	TRBJ2-1	TGCGCCAGCAGCTTGGGCCCCCAGCGGGGAGGAAATGAGCAGTTCTTC	CASSLGPQRGGNEQFF
TRBV9	TRBD2	many	TRBJ2-3	TGTGCCAGCAGCTCCGCGGGGGTGACCACAGATACGCAGTATTTT	CASSSAGVTTDTQYF
TRBV12-3/TRBV12-4	TRBD1	few	TRBJ2-1	TGTGCCAGCAGTCGGGGACAGAGCCTCTACAATGAGCAGTTCTTC	CASSRGQSLYNEQFF
TRBV4-3	TRBD2	many	TRBJ2-1	TGCGCCAGCAGCCAAGGCCTAGCGGGTTTCAATGAGCAGTTCTTC	CASSQGLAGFNEQFF
TRBV5-4	.	.	TRBJ2-5	TGTGCCAGCAGGGGAAGTCAATATGGGGAGACCCAGTACTTC	CASRGSQYGETQYF
TRBV14	.	.	TRBJ1-4	TGTGCCAGCAGCCAAGTAAGGGGCACTAATGAAAAACTGTTTTTT	CASSQVRGTNEKLFF
TRBV4-2	.	.	TRBJ2-5	TGTGCCAGCAGCCCCGGGGCCACGACCTATCAAGAGACCCAGTACTTC	CASSPGATTYQETQYF
TRBV10-3	.	many	TRBJ2-1	TGTGCCACCGGTCGGCAAGTCAATGAGCAGTTCTTC	CATGRQVNEQFF
TRBV10-3	.	.	TRBJ2-2	TGTGCCATCAGTGATGCAGGATGGGAGCTGTTTTTT	CAISDAGWELFF
TRBV5-6	TRBD2	.	TRBJ2-2	TGTGCCAGCACCACGGGGACTAGCGGGAGGGCTAACACCGGGGAGCTGTTTTTT	CASTTGTSGRANTGELFF
TRBV28	TRBD1	many	TRBJ1-6	TGTGCCAGCAGTTTAAACCCCCGACAGGGGGTTTCACCCCTCCACTTT	CASSLNPRQGVSPLHF
TRBV2	.	.	TRBJ2-1	TGTGCCAGCAGAGAAGCGAACAATGAGCAGTTCTTC	CASREANNEQFF
TRBV25-1	TRBD2	.	TRBJ2-3	TGTGCCAGCAGCCGCCCCAGCGGGGGTTCAGATACGCAGTATTTT	CASSRPSGGSDTQYF
TRBV7-2	TRBD2	.	TRBJ2-1	TGTGCCAGCAGCCCTACTAGCGGGGGGGGGAATGAGCAGTTCTTC	CASSPTSGGGNEQFF
TRBV3-1	TRBD1	few	TRBJ2-1	TGTGCCAGCAGCCAAGGACAGGGGATGAGGAATGAGCAGTTCTTC	CASSQGQGMRNEQFF
TRBV6-6	.	.	TRBJ1-2	TGTGCCAGCAGTTACTCGTTTGGCTACTTCACCTTC	CASSYSFGYFTF